This T cell receptor (beta chain) was observed in a study of cytomegalovirus exposure and HLA in healthy donors (dated by TCRdb to 2015 to 2018). Study-wide context: According to an earlier analysis of a few hundred of the donors, 200 million or so T cells yielded roughly 110 million unique TCR beta sequences and 276 Gb of sequence data. An early release that covered some 640 HLA-typed donors contained about 290 gigabases of sequencing data and 85 million to 100 million unique TCR sequences. Of the roughly 400 genotyped donors, over 70% fell in the genetic ancestry cluster associated with self-reported Caucasian donors. The study aimed to test whether signatures of past pathogen exposure could be identified by cataloging public T cell receptors. The study used immunosequencing to profile the T cell repertoires of several hundred subjects and linked those repertoires to cytomegalovirus serostatus. A separate validation cohort of 90 to 150 different subjects was used in addition to the roughly 720-subject first cohort. To predict cytomegalovirus infection status, the study combined high-throughput TCR immunosequencing, statistical association of individual TCRs with disease status, and machine learning. A later analysis re-analyzed previously published TCR beta repertoires from 500 to 700 donors and added high-resolution HLA genotyping to study TCR occurrence patterns. The later analysis used no new phenotypic data to find candidate immune exposures, relying instead on TCR beta sequences and their occurrence across donors. To decide whether each TCR beta V gene segment behaved as functional or pseudogenic, an earlier analysis of some 540 of the donors relied on high-throughput TCR beta sequencing. Donor age, sex, ethnicity and CMV serostatus were compiled together with the repertoire data. Genome-wide SNP genotypes for about 65% of the roughly 700 donors were used in a later genetic analysis, which treated that subset as a discovery cohort. All discovery cohort repertoires had been generated using a single sequencing platform. Both class I and class II loci were covered by HLA typing, at four-digit resolution. Typing coverage differed by locus: A, B, C, DRB1 and DQB1 were typed in about 620-640 donors, DQA1 in about 560, DPA1 in roughly 590, and DPB1 in 450 to 480. About 5 DR-DQ haplotypes were handled as single units for association and clustering, since linkage in the cohort was strong. Among about 400 genotyped donors of the cohort, an average of roughly 230,000 unique TCR beta nucleotide sequences was sequenced per donor, of which about 18% were non-productive. The paper's findings and limits, for the study overall: This cohort had only TCR beta chains sequenced, and the lack of alpha or paired-chain data limited which features could be detected. Because some donors lacked HLA typing at each locus, the association tests relied only on the typed subset. The only immune exposure information available for the cohort was CMV serostatus. In a later analysis, several top co-occurrence clusters were reported to appear linked to parvovirus B19, influenza, CMV and Epstein-Barr virus. In vitro tests confirmed that three of the cytomegalovirus-associated TCR beta chains recognize cytomegalovirus antigens. Roughly uniform sequencing depth across donors was assumed in presence/absence analyses, although this assumption may not hold. The 87-base-pair reads could not distinguish some IMGT-functional V segments, including TRBV6-2 and TRBV6-3, so those segments were excluded. The study listed over 150 TCR beta chains as associated with cytomegalovirus. A further reported finding was that TCR beta sequences accurately predicted the HLA-A and HLA-B alleles for most subjects in the first cohort. In a later analysis, most CMV-associated TCR beta chains were found to appear HLA-restricted, with HLA associations seemingly driven largely by CMV exposure. A later analysis found that HLA-associated TCR beta chains were more clonally expanded and had lower generation probabilities than equally common non-associated chains. Correlated functional status among segregating V segments might be attributable to linkage disequilibrium, but an unknown experimental factor could not be ruled out. The authors suggested that the approach could potentially be extended to other disease states and immunological phenotypes. According to a later analysis, TCR association rates differed among HLA loci, with DRB1 alleles showing the most associated TCRs and HLA-C alleles showing the fewest. Strong co-occurrence of HLA alleles, especially DR and DQ, made assigning TCR associations to individual alleles difficult. In a later genetic analysis, fewer N-insertions in productive TCRs were reported among donors in an Asian-associated ancestry cluster than the roughly 700-donor mean. In a later analysis, over 15,000 TCR beta sequences were associated with specific HLA alleles at a false discovery rate of 0.05. The classifier was reported to diagnose cytomegalovirus status with high specificity and sensitivity in both the original and validation cohorts. Because counts were too low, more than 15 rarely observed V segments, including chromosome 9 orphons, were excluded from the earlier analysis of 587 of the donors. The sequencing pipeline was judged likely to have produced a cluster of highly shared sequence variants as a technical artifact. Across donors, most TCR sequences were observed very rarely, whereas some public TCRs were present in many individuals. An association between a missense DCLRE1C variant and V-gene and J-gene trimming of TCR beta chains was found in a later genetic analysis and replicated in an independent cohort. Broadly in line with IMGT annotations, most TCR beta V segments showed up in productive rearrangements about 90% or about 30% of the time in an earlier analysis of around 550 of the donors.

As for this clone: It lacks a known antigen. The sample holds no much larger clone one base away, and base qualities are not on file.

Trimming removed 1 base from V and 3 bases from J; the gene matches leave 4 bases unexplained. From the cysteine up to the phenylalanine, the CDR3 has a length of 15 residues. Kept here is only the CDR3 DNA, which spans 45 bases and is read in frame from base 1. Via the germline V gene, CDR1 is LGHNA and CDR2 YSLEER. Libraries came from the immunoSEQ multiplex PCR assay. The multiplex PCR relied on a mix of 60 forward primers for TCR Vbeta segments and 13 reverse primers for TCR Jbeta segments. A multiplex PCR assay on genomic DNA amplified the CDR3 region of rearranged TCR beta genes. Amplified TCR beta libraries were sequenced as 87-base-pair reads on the Illumina HiSeq System. From the authors' description of their analysis: In a later analysis, 80 million or so unique TCR beta chains were counted across the roughly 610 repertoires, and approximately 11 million of these chains were shared by at least two donors. Raw reads were error-corrected and collapsed into unique sequences by a nearest-neighbor algorithm in which closely related sequences were merged to remove PCR and sequencing errors. V, D and J gene segments were assigned by aligning CDR3 sequences to IMGT reference sequences. For a sequence to be retained, a match of at least six nucleotides was required to both a V gene segment and a J gene segment. A rearrangement counted as productive if the CDR3 had no stop codons and remained in frame with V and J, and every other rearrangement counted as non-productive. Following IMGT convention, CDR3 was defined as the stretch from the second conserved V-encoded cysteine up to the conserved J-encoded phenylalanine. The earlier analysis of about 570 of the donors excluded any sequence lacking an unambiguous match to a single V gene segment. In an earlier analysis of approximately 500 of the donors, a V segment was called functional when productive rearrangements were above 56.7%, and segregating when the standard deviation between donors exceeded 5%. A statistical classification framework was developed to diagnose cytomegalovirus status using the catalog of TCR beta chain sequences. In a later analysis, TCR nucleotide sequences were compared against IMGT/GENE-DB human TR gene sequences so that V and J genes could be assigned. In a later analysis, CDR3 sequences and most-parsimonious VDJ recombination scenarios were assigned using the TCRdist pipeline. In a later analysis, each TCR beta chain was defined by its CDR3 amino acid sequence together with its V-gene family, and reads lacking a unique V-gene family were excluded. As a way to deal with suspected cross-contamination and a sequencing artifact, a later analysis dropped under 600 nucleotide sequences that were highly shared and had low generation probability. In a later analysis, a clonal expansion index for each public chain was calculated from normalized within-repertoire ranks of inferred template counts. In a later analysis, generation probabilities were computed with a VDJ recombination model fitted to out-of-frame rearrangements, and the resulting probabilities were checked against IGoR. A later analysis scored TCR-TCR, TCR-HLA and TCR-CMV co-occurrence with hypergeometric tests, applying a repertoire-size bias correction to TCR pairs. False discovery rates were estimated in a later analysis by permuting HLA or CMV assignments 20 times. In a later analysis, co-occurring TCRs were grouped with DBSCAN, and TCRdist sequence similarity was added when clustering was performed within HLA-allele-positive subsets. Co-occurrence clustering excluded repertoires with fewer than 30,000 or more than 120,000 public chains, plus five with anomalous nucleotide sharing. TCRdb's version of the immuneACCESS table is confined to in-frame rearrangements and falls short of the full clone set. An unresolved V gene accounts for under half of the shortfall where checked; the remainder is of unknown origin. That table is the source of V, J and clone size, and D and trimming were worked out from the DNA. The sample table holds about 130,000 clones, of which about 80% were seen once. Roughly 4.2% of the sample is held by the ten biggest clonotypes.

The cohort was made up of 500 to 800 healthy bone marrow donors. Cohort members were all nominally healthy when sampled, although unrecorded immune exposures were likely present. The donor was CMV seronegative and belonged to the group of several hundred seronegative cohort members. A peripheral blood sample was provided by each donor, and peripheral blood mononuclear cells were used for TCR beta sequencing. Genomic DNA was extracted from the blood cell samples with the Qiagen DNeasy Blood Extraction Kit. The TCR originated in a woman aged 40 to 50 in good health and CMV-seronegative. The specimen was PBMCs. The rearranged chain carries TRBV4-3 and TRBJ2-7, with 9 bases aligning to TRBD2. CDR3 loop: CASSQVASGDYEQYF. Read as DNA, the sequence is TGCGCCAGCAGCCAAGTGGCTAGCGGGGACTACGAGCAGTACTTC.